A selection of T cell receptor beta chains follows, all from one sample in a study of shared clonotypes between healthy human individuals. Clones were read by immunoSEQ multiplex PCR, and TCRdb kept only the in-frame ones, dropping some. The table records around 1,900,000 clones, over 85% of them present only once. Sequenced: naive CD8+ T cells from PBMCs. Receptor source: a man aged 18 to 35 in good health. Some clones in this sample may be carry-over from other donors' samples. The CDR3 runs from the conserved cysteine through the conserved F or W. D genes are given only for firm matches. Clone size is shown for a subset of rows, as once, few, many or a class of expanded clone.

V gene,clone size,D gene,J gene,CDR3 protein,CDR3 DNA
TRBV27,NA,NA,TRBJ2-1,CASSLDPPAGEEFF,TGTGCCAGCAGTTTAGACCCCCCGGCAGGGGAGGAGTTCTTC
TRBV5-4,NA,NA,TRBJ1-3,CASSRKGGSGNTIYF,TGTGCCAGCAGCCGCAAGGGGGGCTCTGGAAACACCATATATTTT
TRBV7-5,NA,NA,TRBJ2-3,CARSPQDRGCADTQYF,TGTGCCAGAAGCCCCCAGGACAGGGGGTGCGCAGATACGCAGTATTTT
TRBV5-6,NA,TRBD1,TRBJ1-2,CASSLWTGNDNYGYTF,TGTGCCAGCAGCTTATGGACAGGGAACGATAACTATGGCTACACCTTC
TRBV10-2,once,NA,TRBJ2-1,CASSEFSERGNEQFF,TGCGCCAGCAGTGAGTTTTCTGAAAGGGGCAATGAGCAGTTCTTC
TRBV28,NA,TRBD2,TRBJ2-7,CASSSREGLWEQYF,TGTGCCAGCAGTTCCAGGGAGGGCTTGTGGGAGCAGTACTTC
TRBV6-5,NA,NA,TRBJ1-5,CASSQAGQLYQPQHF,TGTGCCAGCAGTCAGGCCGGACAGCTGTATCAGCCCCAGCATTTT
TRBV29-1,NA,NA,TRBJ2-7,CSAAEGSYEQYF,TGCAGCGCGGCAGAGGGCTCCTACGAGCAGTACTTC
TRBV6-1,NA,NA,TRBJ2-1,CASGGTPYNEQFF,TGTGCCAGCGGGGGGACACCGTACAATGAGCAGTTCTTC
TRBV9,NA,NA,TRBJ2-6,CASSGRVAGANVLTF,TGTGCCAGCAGCGGCCGGGTCGCGGGGGCCAACGTCCTGACTTTC
TRBV7-9,NA,NA,TRBJ1-2,CASSLWVARSKSYGYTF,TGTGCCAGCAGCTTATGGGTAGCCCGTTCCAAATCATATGGCTACACCTTC
TRBV27,NA,NA,TRBJ1-5,CASSLSGRGHQPQHF,TGTGCCAGCAGTTTATCAGGAAGAGGGCATCAGCCCCAGCATTTT
TRBV27,NA,NA,TRBJ2-6,CASRPGLGANVLTF,TGTGCCAGCCGCCCAGGGCTGGGGGCCAACGTCCTGACTTTC
TRBV5-6,NA,TRBD1,TRBJ1-5,CASSPWDRGGQPQHF,TGTGCCAGCAGTCCTTGGGACAGGGGAGGTCAGCCCCAGCATTTT
TRBV6-1,NA,NA,TRBJ2-7,CASSPRGLLYEQYF,TGTGCCAGCAGTCCCCGGGGACTCCTCTACGAGCAGTACTTC
TRBV13,once,NA,TRBJ1-1,CASSPYGSEGPRAFF,TGTGCCAGCAGCCCCTATGGGTCGGAAGGGCCAAGAGCTTTCTTT
TRBV2,NA,TRBD2,TRBJ2-1,CASKPSGSESSYNEQFF,TGTGCCAGCAAGCCTAGCGGGAGCGAGAGCTCCTACAATGAGCAGTTCTTC
TRBV4-2,NA,TRBD1,TRBJ2-7,CASSQGRTGATLYEQYF,TGTGCCAGCAGCCAAGGCCGGACAGGGGCTACCCTATACGAGCAGTACTTC
TRBV19,NA,NA,TRBJ1-3,CASSMRHSRGNTIYF,TGTGCCAGTAGTATGCGACACTCCCGCGGAAACACCATATATTTT
TRBV7-6,NA,NA,TRBJ1-1,CASSLARTGLNTEAFF,TGTGCCAGCAGCTTAGCGCGAACAGGTTTGAACACTGAAGCTTTCTTT
TRBV7-2,NA,NA,TRBJ1-1,CASSLGVYRGYTEAFF,TGTGCCAGCAGCTTAGGGGTGTATAGGGGCTACACTGAAGCTTTCTTT
TRBV7-3,NA,NA,TRBJ1-6,CASSLDGSRSYNSPLHF,TGTGCCAGCAGCTTAGACGGCAGCCGCTCCTATAATTCACCCCTCCACTTT
TRBV7-9,NA,NA,TRBJ1-3,CATYRRRGNGNTIYF,TGTGCCACTTACCGACGTCGGGGAAATGGAAACACCATATATTTT
TRBV5-1,NA,NA,TRBJ2-3,CASSWATPDTQYF,TGCGCCAGCAGCTGGGCTACGCCAGATACGCAGTATTTT
TRBV27,NA,TRBD1,TRBJ2-3,CASSHRGPDTQYF,TGTGCCAGCAGTCACAGGGGGCCAGATACGCAGTATTTT
TRBV28,NA,NA,TRBJ1-2,CASHWEGSGEFFDYGYTF,TGTGCCAGCCACTGGGAGGGGTCAGGGGAATTTTTTGACTATGGCTACACCTTC
TRBV28,NA,NA,TRBJ2-7,CASSPTGSSYEQYF,TGTGCCAGCAGCCCTACCGGGAGCTCCTACGAGCAGTACTTC